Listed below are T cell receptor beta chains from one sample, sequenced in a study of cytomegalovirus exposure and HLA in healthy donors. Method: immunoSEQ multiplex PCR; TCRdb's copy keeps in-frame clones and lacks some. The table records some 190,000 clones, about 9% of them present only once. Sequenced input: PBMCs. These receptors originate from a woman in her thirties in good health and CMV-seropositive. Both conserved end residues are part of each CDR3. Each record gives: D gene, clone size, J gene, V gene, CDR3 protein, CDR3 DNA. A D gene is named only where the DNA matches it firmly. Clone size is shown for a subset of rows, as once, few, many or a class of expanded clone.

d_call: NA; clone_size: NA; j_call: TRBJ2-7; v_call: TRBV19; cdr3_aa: CASSMGQGDFYEQYF; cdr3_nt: TGTGCCAGTAGTATGGGGCAGGGGGACTTTTACGAGCAGTACTTC
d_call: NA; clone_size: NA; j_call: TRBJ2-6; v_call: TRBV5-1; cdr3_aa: CASSLEFHSGANVLTF; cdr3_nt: TGCGCCAGCAGCCTAGAATTTCACTCTGGGGCCAACGTCCTGACTTTC
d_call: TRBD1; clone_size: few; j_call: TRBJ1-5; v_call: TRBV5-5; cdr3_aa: CASSPGQGMGNSNQPQHF; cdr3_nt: TGTGCCAGCAGCCCGGGACAGGGGATGGGTAATAGCAATCAGCCCCAGCATTTT
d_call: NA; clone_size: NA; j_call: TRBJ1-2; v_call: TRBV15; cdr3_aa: CATSSRGAYGYTF; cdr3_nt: TGTGCCACCAGCTCCCGGGGAGCCTATGGCTACACCTTC
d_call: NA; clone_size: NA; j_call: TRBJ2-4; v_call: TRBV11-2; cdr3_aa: CASSLDRLAKNIQYF; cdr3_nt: TGTGCCAGCAGCTTAGACAGACTAGCCAAAAACATTCAGTACTTC
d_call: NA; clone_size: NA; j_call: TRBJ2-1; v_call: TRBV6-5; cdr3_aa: CASSYGLGGNEQFF; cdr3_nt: TGTGCCAGCAGTTACGGGCTAGGAGGGAATGAGCAGTTCTTC
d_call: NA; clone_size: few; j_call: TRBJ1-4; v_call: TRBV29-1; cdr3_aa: CSAFYTGNEKLFF; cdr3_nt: TGCAGCGCCTTCTACACCGGGAATGAAAAACTGTTTTTT
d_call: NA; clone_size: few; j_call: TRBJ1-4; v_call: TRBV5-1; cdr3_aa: CASSLDRGSFATNEKLFF; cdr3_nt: TGCGCCAGCAGCTTGGACCGGGGGTCGTTTGCAACTAATGAAAAACTGTTTTTT
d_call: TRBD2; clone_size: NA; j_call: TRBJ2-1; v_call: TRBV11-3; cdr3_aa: CASSLGTDSGRLEQFF; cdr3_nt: TGTGCCAGCAGCTTAGGGACGGATAGCGGGAGGCTAGAGCAGTTCTTC
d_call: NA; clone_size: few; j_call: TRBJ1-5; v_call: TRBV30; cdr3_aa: CAWKGGEYQPQHF; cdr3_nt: TGTGCCTGGAAAGGGGGAGAGTATCAGCCCCAGCATTTT
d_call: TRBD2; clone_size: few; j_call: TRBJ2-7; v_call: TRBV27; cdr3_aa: CATVGRATYEQYF; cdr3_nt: TGTGCCACCGTCGGGAGGGCCACCTACGAGCAGTACTTC
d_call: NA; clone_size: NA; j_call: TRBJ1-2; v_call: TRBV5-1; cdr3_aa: CASSLARVEYGYTF; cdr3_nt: TGCGCCAGCAGCTTGGCCAGGGTTGAATATGGCTACACCTTC
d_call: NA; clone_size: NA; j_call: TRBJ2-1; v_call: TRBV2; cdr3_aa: CASTLAPLWQFF; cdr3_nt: TGTGCCAGCACACTAGCCCCCCTTTGGCAGTTCTTC
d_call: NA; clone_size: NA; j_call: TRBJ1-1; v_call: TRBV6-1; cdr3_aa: CASSDSLNTEAFF; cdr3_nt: TGTGCCAGCAGTGATAGTTTGAACACTGAAGCTTTCTTT
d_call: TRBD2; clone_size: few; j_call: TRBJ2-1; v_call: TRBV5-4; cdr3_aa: CTSSLAGRLAGAYNEQFF; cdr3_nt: TGTACCAGCAGCTTGGCCGGGAGGCTAGCGGGAGCTTACAATGAGCAGTTCTTC
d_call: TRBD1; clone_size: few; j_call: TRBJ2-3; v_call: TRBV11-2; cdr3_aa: CASSLLSGTGGATDTQYF; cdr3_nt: TGTGCCAGCAGCCTCCTGTCGGGAACAGGGGGCGCGACAGATACGCAGTATTTT
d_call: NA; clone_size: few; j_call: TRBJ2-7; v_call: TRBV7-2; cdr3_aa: CASSLGPGYEQYF; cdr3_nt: TGTGCCAGCAGCTTAGGGCCAGGTTACGAGCAGTACTTC
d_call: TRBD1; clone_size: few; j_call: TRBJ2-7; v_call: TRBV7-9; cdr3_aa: CASSSLQGYHEQYF; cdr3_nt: TGTGCCAGCAGCTCCCTACAGGGGTACCACGAGCAGTACTTC
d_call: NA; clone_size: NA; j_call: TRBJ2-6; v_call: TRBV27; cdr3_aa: CASSSYSRSGANVLTF; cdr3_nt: TGTGCCAGCAGTTCTTACAGCCGCTCTGGGGCCAACGTCCTGACTTTC
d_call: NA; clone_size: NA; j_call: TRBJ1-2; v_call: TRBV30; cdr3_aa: CAWSVNHRHGYTF; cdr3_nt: TGTGCCTGGAGTGTAAACCACAGGCATGGCTACACCTTC
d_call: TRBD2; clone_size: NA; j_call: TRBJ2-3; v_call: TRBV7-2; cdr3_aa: CASSFFLAGGTDTQYF; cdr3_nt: TGTGCCAGCAGCTTTTTCCTAGCGGGGGGCACAGATACGCAGTATTTT
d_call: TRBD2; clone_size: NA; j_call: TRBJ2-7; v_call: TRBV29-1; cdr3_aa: CSAVGLAGDEQYF; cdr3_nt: TGCAGCGCCGTTGGACTAGCGGGAGATGAGCAGTACTTC
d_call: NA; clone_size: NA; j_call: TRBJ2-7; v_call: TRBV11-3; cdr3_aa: CASSSDSYEQYF; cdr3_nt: TGTGCCAGCAGCTCCGACAGCTACGAGCAGTACTTC
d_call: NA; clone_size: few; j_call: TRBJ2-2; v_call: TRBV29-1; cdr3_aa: CSVVRTNTGELFF; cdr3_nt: TGCAGCGTTGTCCGGACTAACACCGGGGAGCTGTTTTTT
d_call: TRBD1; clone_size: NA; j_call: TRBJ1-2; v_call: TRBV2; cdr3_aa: CASKVAGGRDYGYTF; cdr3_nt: TGTGCCAGCAAGGTAGCAGGGGGCCGCGACTATGGCTACACCTTC
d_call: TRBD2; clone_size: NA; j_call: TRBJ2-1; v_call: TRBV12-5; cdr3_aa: CASGLPPLAGASYNEQFF; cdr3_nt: TGTGCTAGTGGTTTGCCCCCCTTAGCGGGGGCCTCCTACAATGAGCAGTTCTTC
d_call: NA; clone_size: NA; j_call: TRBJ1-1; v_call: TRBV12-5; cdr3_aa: CASGLVRGASTNTEAFF; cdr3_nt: TGTGCTAGTGGTTTGGTACGGGGGGCATCGACTAACACTGAAGCTTTCTTT
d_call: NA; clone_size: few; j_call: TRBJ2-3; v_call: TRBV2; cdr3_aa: CASMAGMSDTQYF; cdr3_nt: TGTGCCAGCATGGCAGGGATGTCAGATACGCAGTATTTT
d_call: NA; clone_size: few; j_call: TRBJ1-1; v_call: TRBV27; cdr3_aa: CASSLAGGAGTEAFF; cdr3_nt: TGTGCCAGCAGTCTCGCCGGGGGGGCGGGCACTGAAGCTTTCTTT
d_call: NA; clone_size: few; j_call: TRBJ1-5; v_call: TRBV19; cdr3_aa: CASSIGGEGNQPQHF; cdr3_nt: TGTGCCAGTAGTATAGGTGGGGAGGGCAATCAGCCCCAGCATTTT
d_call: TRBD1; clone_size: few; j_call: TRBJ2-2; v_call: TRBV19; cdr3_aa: CASLNRGSTGELFF; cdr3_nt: TGTGCCAGCCTAAACAGGGGATCCACCGGGGAGCTGTTTTTT
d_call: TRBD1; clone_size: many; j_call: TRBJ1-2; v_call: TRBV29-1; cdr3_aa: CSIRQGGAYGYTF; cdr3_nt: TGCAGCATCCGACAGGGGGGCGCCTATGGCTACACCTTC
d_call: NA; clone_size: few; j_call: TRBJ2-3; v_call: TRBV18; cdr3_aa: CASSLPQAISTDTQYF; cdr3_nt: TGTGCCAGCTCACTGCCACAAGCGATAAGCACAGATACGCAGTATTTT
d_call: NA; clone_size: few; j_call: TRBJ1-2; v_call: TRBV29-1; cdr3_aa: CSVPSGGGYTF; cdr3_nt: TGCAGCGTCCCGTCGGGGGGCGGCTACACCTTC
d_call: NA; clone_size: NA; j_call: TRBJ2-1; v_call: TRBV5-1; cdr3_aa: CASSFSVSEQFF; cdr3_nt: TGCGCCAGCAGCTTTAGCGTCAGTGAGCAGTTCTTC
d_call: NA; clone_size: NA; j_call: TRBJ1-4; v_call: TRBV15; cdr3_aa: CATSRDAGLPRGKLFF; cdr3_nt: TGTGCCACCAGCAGAGATGCCGGACTTCCGCGAGGAAAACTGTTTTTT
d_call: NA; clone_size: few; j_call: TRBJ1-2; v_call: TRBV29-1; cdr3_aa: CSVEGRGHYGYTF; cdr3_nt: TGCAGCGTTGAAGGCAGGGGCCACTATGGCTACACCTTC